These 17 T cell receptor beta chains share one sample of origin, sequenced in a study of blood T cell repertoires in COVID-19. The protocol was immunoSEQ multiplex PCR, while the TCRdb copy is restricted to in-frame clones and leaves out a portion. Of roughly 53,000 clones listed, more than 75% are singletons. Sequenced material: peripheral blood. The receptor set was obtained from a man aged 50-60 years with active or convalescent COVID-19.

The chain joins TRBV6-2 or TRBV6-3 to TRBJ2-5, with TRBD1 matching over 8 bases. Germline V gene sequence: CDR1 MNHEY, CDR2 SVGEGT. CDR3 length: 16 residues. The trim removed 2 bases at V and 1 base at J, leaving 6 bases unmatched. CDR3 coding DNA: TGTGCCAGCAGTTACGGACAGGGCCCCCTCCAAGAGACCCAGTACTTC. The encoded protein is CASSYGQGPLQETQYF.

The genes are TRBV19 and TRBJ2-5; 8 bases match TRBD1. Germline CDR1 and CDR2: LNHDA and SQIVND (reference sequence). This CDR3 has 15 amino acids. Trimming at V came to 6 bases and at J to 7 bases, leaving 13 bases not matched to a gene. This CDR3 is CASRAGTGAGGTQYF. DNA for the CDR3: TGTGCCAGTAGGGCCGGGACAGGTGCCGGGGGGACCCAGTACTTC.

The rearrangement uses TRBV9 and TRBJ2-7; 9 nucleotides align to TRBD2. J gave up 6 bases and V 7 bases, and 11 bases lay outside the gene matches. Per the germline V gene, CDR1 is SGDLS and CDR2 is YYNGEE. This CDR3 is 14 amino acids long. This CDR3 is CASGAAGGGGEQYF. The DNA of the CDR3 is TGTGCCAGCGGAGCAGCGGGAGGAGGAGGCGAGCAGTACTTC.

V usage is TRBV5-1 and J usage is TRBJ1-4, with D unresolved. Germline CDR1 SGHRS, CDR2 YFSETQ. CDR3 size: 14 residues. V was shortened by 5 bases and J by 6 bases, with 14 bases between the two germline ends. CDR3 protein: CASRESGGYEKLFF. The CDR3, as DNA: TGCGCCAGCAGGGAATCCGGAGGGTATGAAAAACTGTTTTTT.

This chain connects TRBV5-8 to TRBJ2-1; 11 bases fit TRBD1. After removal of 2 bases from V and 7 bases from J, the junction contained 5 bases not matched to a gene. The CDR3 sequence is 15 residues long. CDR1 SGHTS and CDR2 YDEGEE come from the germline V gene. CDR3 DNA: TGTGCCAGCAGCTTCCAGGACAGGGGGCAGAATGAGCAGTTCTTC. Translating it yields CASSFQDRGQNEQFF. The complete variable domain, with remaining parts taken from reference TRBV5-8 and TRBJ2-1, reads EAGVTQSPTHLIKTRGQQATLRCSPISGHTSVYWYQQALGLGLQFLLWYDEGEERNRGNFPPRFSGRQFPNYSSELNVNALELEDSALYLCASSFQDRGQNEQFFGPGTRLTVL.

The V gene is TRBV15, the J gene TRBJ1-1; TRBD1 is a possible D gene (6 bases). In germline, CDR1 is LNHNV, CDR2 YYDKDF (reference sequence). CDR3 length equals 12 residues. Trimming pared 7 bases from V and 6 bases from J, leaving 12 bases between. DNA of the CDR3: TGTGCCACCACAGGGGTTAGGTCTGAAGCTTTCTTT. Its protein is CATTGVRSEAFF.

The gene calls are TRBV27 and TRBJ1-5; TRBD1 matches at 7 bases. Germline trimming cut 8 bases from V and 9 bases from J; bases unmatched to any gene: 10. Looked up from germline, CDR1 is MNHEY and CDR2 is SMNVEV (reference sequence). The CDR3 is made up of 13 amino acids. The CDR3 reads CASGRDSLMPQHF. The CDR3 nucleotides read TGTGCCAGCGGACGGGACAGCCTAATGCCCCAGCATTTT.

The chain uses TRBV11-3 and TRBJ2-2; 10 positions agree with TRBD1. This CDR3 comprises 15 residues. V gave up 5 bases and J gave up 5 bases; unmatched junction bases: 5. Germline V lookup: CDR1 SGHNT, CDR2 YENEEA. The CDR3 DNA reads as TGTGCCAGCAGCCCCAGGACAGGGGGGACCGGGGAGCTGTTTTTT. The encoded protein is CASSPRTGGTGELFF.

This clone appeared many times. The V and J genes are TRBV2 and TRBJ1-5, with a weak D call TRBD1 (6 bases). Germline lookup yields CDR1 SNHLY and CDR2 FYNNEI. The CDR3 contains 14 residues. V was trimmed by 4 bases and J by 3 bases, leaving 10 bases between them. CDR3 region: CASSGGQLNQPQHF. Here the CDR3 DNA reads TGTGCCAGCAGTGGAGGACAGCTCAATCAGCCCCAGCATTTT.

This clone was observed once. This chain joins TRBV30 and TRBJ1-2, with TRBD1 matching 8 bases. This CDR3 comprises 12 residues. Trimming at V came to 8 bases and at J to 3 bases, leaving 5 bases not matched to a gene. CDR1 is GTSNPN, CDR2 SVGIG, per germline (reference sequence). The CDR3 nucleotides read TGTGCCAGCGGACAGGGTGACTATGGCTACACCTTC. Amino acid sequence: CASGQGDYGYTF.

The rearrangement links TRBV11-3 to TRBJ1-3; 9 bases match TRBD1. With V trimmed by 5 bases and J by 2 bases, 10 bases remained unmatched. The CDR3 has 17 residues. Per the germline V gene, CDR1 is SGHNT and CDR2 is YENEEA. CDR3 DNA: TGTGCCAGCAGCGAACAACAGGGGGCTATCCCTGGAAACACCATATATTTT. It yields the protein CASSEQQGAIPGNTIYF. Variable domain in full (rest from reference TRBV11-3 and TRBJ1-3): EAGVVQSPRYKIIEKKQPVAFWCNPISGHNTLYWYLQNLGQGPELLIRYENEEAVDDSQLPKDRFSAERLKGVDSTLKIQPAELGDSAVYLCASSEQQGAIPGNTIYFGEGSWLTVV.

CDR3 nucleotide sequence: TGCGCCAGCTCAACTAGCGGGAACACCGGGGAGCTGTTTTTT. Translating it yields CASSTSGNTGELFF. J is TRBJ2-2 and V is TRBV5-1; 8 nucleotides align to TRBD2. With 7 bases clipped from V and 1 base from J, the junction kept 3 bases outside the gene matches. Germline CDR1 reads SGHRS; CDR2 reads YFSETQ. The CDR3 has 14 amino acids.

This clone was found a few times. The chain uses TRBV7-2 and TRBJ2-3; 7 nucleotides agree with TRBD2. This CDR3 spans 15 amino acids. The junction had 10 bases not matched to a gene; V was cut back by 4 bases and J by 6 bases. Per germline, CDR1 SGHTA and CDR2 FQGNSA. CDR3 nucleotides: TGTGCCAGCAGCTGGGAGGAAAGGGAGGGGGATACGCAGTATTTT. This gives the protein CASSWEEREGDTQYF.

V usage is TRBV4-2 and J usage is TRBJ2-7; tentatively, D is TRBD1 (5 bases). Trimming shortened V by 1 base and J by 2 bases, and 12 bases separated the two germline ends. This CDR3 region has 15 residues. Germline V gene lookup returns CDR1 LGHNA and CDR2 YNFKEQ. CDR3 DNA: TGTGCCAGCAGCCAAGTAAAAGGGGTCACCTACGAGCAGTACTTC. Translated, it gives CASSQVKGVTYEQYF.

The rearrangement links TRBV2 to TRBJ1-6; a possible D gene is TRBD1 (6 bases). The V and J ends lost 5 bases and 9 bases respectively, with 20 bases between them. Germline-derived CDR1 and CDR2 are SNHLY and FYNNEI. This CDR3 contains 16 residues. The CDR3 bases are TGTGCCAGCAGTTATACCTTGGGGGGGCGAGGTTCACCCCTCCACTTT. Amino acids: CASSYTLGGRGSPLHF.

The chain recombines TRBV27 with TRBJ2-2, with D perhaps TRBD2 (6 bases). Trimming removed 3 bases from V and 7 bases from J, with 12 bases in between. Per the germline V gene, CDR1 is MNHEY and CDR2 is SMNVEV (reference sequence). The length of the CDR3 is 14 residues. CDR3 protein: CASSFLLAGGELFF. CDR3 nucleotides: TGTGCCAGCAGTTTCTTACTAGCCGGCGGGGAGCTGTTTTTT.

This clone has just one count. The chain uses TRBV11-2 and TRBJ2-1; a weak D match, TRBD2 (6 bases). CDR1 and CDR2 (germline): SGHAT, FQNNGV. V gave up 5 bases and J gave up 6 bases, with 17 bases separating them. This CDR3 has 15 residues. CDR3 sequence (DNA): TGTGCCAGCAGCACCCCAAAGACTAGTTTCAATGAGCAGTTCTTC. It is translated as CASSTPKTSFNEQFF.